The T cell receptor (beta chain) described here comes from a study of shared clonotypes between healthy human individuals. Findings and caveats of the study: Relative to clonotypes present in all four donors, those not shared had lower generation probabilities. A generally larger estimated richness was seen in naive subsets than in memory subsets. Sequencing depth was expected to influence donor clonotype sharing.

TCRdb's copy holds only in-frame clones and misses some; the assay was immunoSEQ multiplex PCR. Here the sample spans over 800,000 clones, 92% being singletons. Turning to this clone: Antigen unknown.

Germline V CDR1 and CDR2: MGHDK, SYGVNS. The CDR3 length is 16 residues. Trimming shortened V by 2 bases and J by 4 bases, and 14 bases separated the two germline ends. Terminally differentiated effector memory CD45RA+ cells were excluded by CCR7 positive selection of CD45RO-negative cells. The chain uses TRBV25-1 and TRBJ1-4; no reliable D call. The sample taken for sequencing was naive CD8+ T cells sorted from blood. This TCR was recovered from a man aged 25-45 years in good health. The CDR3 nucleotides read TGTGCCAGCAGTGAAGAGGTCGGCCGGGATAATGAAAAACTGTTTTTT. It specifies CASSEEVGRDNEKLFF.